This is a list of T cell receptor beta chains from one sample in a study of T cell repertoires in cytomegalovirus infection. MiXCR, run by TCRdb on the reads, gives a single entry per CDR3 protein. The table includes about 900,000 distinct CDR3 sequences, roughly 30% detected once. Their specific antigens are unknown. The sequencing used cultured CD8+ T cells from PBMCs, collected from culture after CMV antigen stimulation. These receptors all come from a human donor in good health (CMV status not recorded). Some clones in this sample may be carry-over from other donors' samples. Each CDR3 is given with its conserved first and last residue. Each record gives: V gene, clone size, D gene, J gene, CDR3 DNA, CDR3 protein. A D gene is named only where the DNA matches it firmly. Clone size is shown for a subset of rows, as once, few, many or a class of expanded clone.

>TRBV7-3|-|TRBD1|TRBJ1-2
TGTGCCAGCAGCTTGGGACAGGGGCCAGATCCTAACTATGGCTACACCTTC
CASSLGQGPDPNYGYTF
>TRBV6-1|few|-|TRBJ1-2
TGTGCCAGCAGTGACGCGGACCGGGGCTATGGCTACACCTTC
CASSDADRGYGYTF
>TRBV19|-|-|TRBJ1-1
TGTGCCAGTAGTATATGCGTGGGAGCAAACACTGAAGCTTTCTTT
CASSICVGANTEAFF
>TRBV20-1|-|-|TRBJ2-1
TGCAGTGCTATTGGGAGAGCCTACAATGAGCAGTTCTTC
CSAIGRAYNEQFF
>TRBV7-9|-|TRBD2|TRBJ2-5
TGTGCCAGCAGCTCAAAACTAGCGGACCAAGAGACCCAGTACTTC
CASSSKLADQETQYF
>TRBV7-4|-|TRBD2|TRBJ2-5
TGTGCCAGCAGCTCCTTGACTAGCGGGGGCCCCGTACCTGGGTTGACCCAGTACTTC
CASSSLTSGGPVPGLTQYF
>TRBV4-3|-|-|TRBJ2-3
TGCGCCAGCAGCCAAGATCTTTCGATTCCAGCGGCGCCCCGGAGGAGCACAGATACGCAGTATTTT
CASSQDLSIPAAPRRSTDTQYF
>TRBV7-9|many|-|TRBJ2-5
TGTGCCAGCAGCTTACCAGAGACCCAGTACTTC
CASSLPETQYF
>TRBV27|many|-|TRBJ1-1
TGTGCCAGCAGGAGAGACACTGAAGCTTTCTTT
CASRRDTEAFF
>TRBV4-3|-|-|TRBJ2-3
TGCGCCAGCAGCCAAGTCGCACCTTCAGATGCGCAGTATTTT
CASSQVAPSDAQYF
>TRBV7-4|-|TRBD1|TRBJ2-7
TGTGCCAGCAGCTCATTAGAAGGGACAGGGGATTTCTACGAGCAGTACTTC
CASSSLEGTGDFYEQYF
>TRBV15|-|-|TRBJ1-2
TGTGCCACCAGCCCCGACAGCCTTTATGGCTACACCTTC
CATSPDSLYGYTF
>TRBV7-9|-|TRBD1|TRBJ2-7
TGTGCCAGCAGCCCCCGAGGGAGGACAGGGGACCACTACGAGCAGTACTTC
CASSPRGRTGDHYEQYF
>TRBV24-1|-|-|TRBJ2-5
TGTGCCACCAGTGATGCCCCTCCGACAGCGTACCAAGAGACCCAGTACTTC
CATSDAPPTAYQETQYF
>TRBV7-6|-|-|TRBJ2-2
TGTGCCGCCCTAGGTGGGACCGGGGAGCTGTTTTTT
CAALGGTGELFF
>TRBV6-1|few|-|TRBJ1-1
TGTGCCAGCAGTGAAGATTGGATCGGCAGGGCCGAGGGCACTGAAGCTTTCTTT
CASSEDWIGRAEGTEAFF
>TRBV12-3/TRBV12-4|-|-|TRBJ1-1
TGTGCCAGCAGGGGCGCGGTCACTGAAGCTTTCTTT
CASRGAVTEAFF
>TRBV6-1|many|-|TRBJ1-1
TGTGCCAGCAGTGATGGAAAGAACACTGAAGCTTTCTTT
CASSDGKNTEAFF
>TRBV7-6|few|-|TRBJ1-1
TGTGCCAGCAGCGCCAACAGGGCTGAAGCTTTCTTT
CASSANRAEAFF
>TRBV7-4|-|-|TRBJ2-1
TGTGCCAGCAGCTTAGGGCCCGGACGTTGGCAGTTCTTC
CASSLGPGRWQFF
>TRBV27|-|TRBD1|TRBJ1-5
TGTGCCAGCAGTTTGACTCGCGACAGGGATCAGCCCCAGCATTTT
CASSLTRDRDQPQHF
>TRBV5-6|few|-|TRBJ2-5
TGTGCCAGCAGCTTGAGAGGCAGGAGGGGCCAAGAGACCCAGTACTTC
CASSLRGRRGQETQYF
>TRBV7-9|-|TRBD1|TRBJ1-2
TGTGCCAGCAGAGGGGGCGGACAGGGCGTCAAATACTTTTCCAACTATGGCTACACCTTC
CASRGGGQGVKYFSNYGYTF
>TRBV10-3|-|-|TRBJ1-1
TGTGCCATCAGTGAGTTGGACACTGAAGCTTTCTTT
CAISELDTEAFF
>TRBV6-1|once|-|TRBJ2-1
TGTGCCAGTGGCAGGGACTGGGAGAATGAGCAGTTCTTC
CASGRDWENEQFF
>TRBV5-1|-|TRBD1|TRBJ2-3
TGCGCCAGCAGCTTGGCGCGACAGGGGTCAGATACGCAGTATTTT
CASSLARQGSDTQYF
>TRBV5-5|few|-|TRBJ1-5
TGTGCCAGCAGCTCGACCCCAAGCAGCTATAGCAATCAGCCCCAGCATTTT
CASSSTPSSYSNQPQHF
>TRBV9|once|-|TRBJ1-1
TGTGCCAGCAGCGTATATTATCCAGGGGAGTCGAACACTGAAGCTTTCTTT
CASSVYYPGESNTEAFF
>TRBV7-8|-|TRBD1|TRBJ2-3
TGTGCCAGCAGCAATCTCGCCTTAGGGACAGGGGGTGCTTCAGATACGCAGTATTTT
CASSNLALGTGGASDTQYF
>TRBV6-6|-|TRBD2|TRBJ2-1
TGTGCGAGCTGTTGGGGGGGGAATGAGCAGTTCTTC
CASCWGGNEQFF
>TRBV20-1|few|-|TRBJ2-5
TGCAGTGCTAGGCTAGCGACCCAAGAGACCCAGTACTTC
CSARLATQETQYF
>TRBV27|many|-|TRBJ2-5
TGTGCCAGCAGTTCAGACGAGACCCAGTACTTC
CASSSDETQYF
>TRBV20-1|-|-|TRBJ2-7
TGCAGTGCTAGAGATCACGCGGGGCCTCCCAACGAGCAGTACTTC
CSARDHAGPPNEQYF
>TRBV2|-|-|TRBJ1-2
TGTACCAGCAGACTGACACGTGGGGGAGAGGCCTCCTATGGCTACACCTTC
CTSRLTRGGEASYGYTF
>TRBV20-1|few|-|TRBJ1-1
TGCAGTGCTAGGGAGATGGGGGCGCCTGAAGCTTTCTTT
CSAREMGAPEAFF
>TRBV29-1|-|TRBD1|TRBJ1-1
TGCAGCGTTTCAGGGGGTGGCACTGAAGCTTTCTTT
CSVSGGGTEAFF
>TRBV6-1|-|-|TRBJ2-7
TGTGCCAGCAGCCAGGGCACCCAAGCCTACGAGCAGTACTTC
CASSQGTQAYEQYF
>TRBV7-2|many|TRBD2|TRBJ2-7
TGTGCCAGCAGCTTACAGCGGGGTTTCTACGAGCAGTACTTC
CASSLQRGFYEQYF
>TRBV19|-|TRBD1|TRBJ2-3
TGTGCCAGTAGTATGGGGCAGGGGGCGATAGATACGCAGTATTTT
CASSMGQGAIDTQYF
>TRBV27|-|TRBD1|TRBJ1-6
TGTGCCAGCAGTTTAGGGAGGGGACAGGGCCACAGCTATAATTCACCCCTCCACTTT
CASSLGRGQGHSYNSPLHF
>TRBV5-6|few|-|TRBJ2-3
TGTGCCAGCAGCCTTAGGGCCTTTAGGCCCCACACAGATACGCAGTATTTT
CASSLRAFRPHTDTQYF